These 6 T cell receptor beta chains were sequenced from one sample in a study of technical replicates of blood from a handful of donors. Sequenced by immunoSEQ multiplex PCR; TCRdb stores in-frame clones only, minus some. This table holds around 80,000 clones, about nine tenths found once. Sample: T cells isolated from PBMCs. The receptors stem from a human donor in good health.

This chain joins TRBV6-5 and TRBJ2-1; the D gene is possibly TRBD1 (6 bases). Trimming took 0 bases from V and 9 from J, leaving 12 bases between them. The CDR3 sequence is 14 residues long. Germline-derived CDR1 and CDR2 are MNHEY and SVGAGI. CDR3 protein: CASSYSGGQSEQFF. CDR3 sequence (DNA): TGTGCCAGCAGTTACTCTGGGGGCCAGAGTGAGCAGTTCTTC.

This clone came up once. The genes are TRBV19 and TRBJ2-7; 14 bases map to TRBD2. V was clipped by 3 bases and J by 3 bases; unmatched bases: 1. The CDR3 runs to 15 residues. CDR1 is LNHDA, CDR2 SQIVND, per germline (reference sequence). The CDR3 bases are TGTGCCAGTAGTATGGGGACTAGCGGGAGCTACGAGCAGTACTTC. Its translation is CASSMGTSGSYEQYF.

This CDR3 reads CASSVDRGLSSYEQYF. As DNA, the CDR3 is TGTGCCAGCAGCGTCGACAGGGGCCTTTCCTCCTACGAGCAGTACTTC. The gene calls are TRBV7-8 and TRBJ2-7; 8 bases are a match to TRBD1. This CDR3 contains 16 residues. The ends lost 5 bases at V and 0 bases at J; junction bases unmatched: 9. The germline V gene encodes CDR1 SGHVS and CDR2 FQNEAQ.

This chain joins TRBV6-5 and TRBJ2-1; TRBD2 aligns across 10 bases. Looked up from germline, CDR1 is MNHEY and CDR2 is SVGAGI. CDR3 length equals 14 residues. The ends lost 5 bases at V and 10 bases at J; junction bases unmatched: 8. The CDR3 protein is CASSGLAGVQEQFF. The CDR3 DNA is TGTGCCAGCAGTGGCCTAGCGGGAGTTCAGGAGCAGTTCTTC.

The CDR3 sequence is CASSPLTTGTEAFF. Here the CDR3 DNA reads TGTGCCAGCAGCCCTCTTACGACGGGAACTGAAGCTTTCTTT. The rearrangement joins TRBV7-2 to TRBJ1-1; D ambiguous. V was trimmed by 5 bases and J by 5 bases, leaving 15 bases between them. Germline V gene lookup returns CDR1 SGHTA and CDR2 FQGNSA. The CDR3 length is 14 residues.

The chain carries TRBV28 and TRBJ2-2, with a tentative D call TRBD1 (6 bases). Germline CDR1 is MDHEN and CDR2 is SYDVKM. The CDR3 runs to 14 residues. Trimming stripped 7 bases from V and 3 bases from J, with 12 bases between. The CDR3 DNA reads as TGTGCCAGCACCTCGGGACAAGACACCGGGGAGCTGTTTTTT. Its translation: CASTSGQDTGELFF.